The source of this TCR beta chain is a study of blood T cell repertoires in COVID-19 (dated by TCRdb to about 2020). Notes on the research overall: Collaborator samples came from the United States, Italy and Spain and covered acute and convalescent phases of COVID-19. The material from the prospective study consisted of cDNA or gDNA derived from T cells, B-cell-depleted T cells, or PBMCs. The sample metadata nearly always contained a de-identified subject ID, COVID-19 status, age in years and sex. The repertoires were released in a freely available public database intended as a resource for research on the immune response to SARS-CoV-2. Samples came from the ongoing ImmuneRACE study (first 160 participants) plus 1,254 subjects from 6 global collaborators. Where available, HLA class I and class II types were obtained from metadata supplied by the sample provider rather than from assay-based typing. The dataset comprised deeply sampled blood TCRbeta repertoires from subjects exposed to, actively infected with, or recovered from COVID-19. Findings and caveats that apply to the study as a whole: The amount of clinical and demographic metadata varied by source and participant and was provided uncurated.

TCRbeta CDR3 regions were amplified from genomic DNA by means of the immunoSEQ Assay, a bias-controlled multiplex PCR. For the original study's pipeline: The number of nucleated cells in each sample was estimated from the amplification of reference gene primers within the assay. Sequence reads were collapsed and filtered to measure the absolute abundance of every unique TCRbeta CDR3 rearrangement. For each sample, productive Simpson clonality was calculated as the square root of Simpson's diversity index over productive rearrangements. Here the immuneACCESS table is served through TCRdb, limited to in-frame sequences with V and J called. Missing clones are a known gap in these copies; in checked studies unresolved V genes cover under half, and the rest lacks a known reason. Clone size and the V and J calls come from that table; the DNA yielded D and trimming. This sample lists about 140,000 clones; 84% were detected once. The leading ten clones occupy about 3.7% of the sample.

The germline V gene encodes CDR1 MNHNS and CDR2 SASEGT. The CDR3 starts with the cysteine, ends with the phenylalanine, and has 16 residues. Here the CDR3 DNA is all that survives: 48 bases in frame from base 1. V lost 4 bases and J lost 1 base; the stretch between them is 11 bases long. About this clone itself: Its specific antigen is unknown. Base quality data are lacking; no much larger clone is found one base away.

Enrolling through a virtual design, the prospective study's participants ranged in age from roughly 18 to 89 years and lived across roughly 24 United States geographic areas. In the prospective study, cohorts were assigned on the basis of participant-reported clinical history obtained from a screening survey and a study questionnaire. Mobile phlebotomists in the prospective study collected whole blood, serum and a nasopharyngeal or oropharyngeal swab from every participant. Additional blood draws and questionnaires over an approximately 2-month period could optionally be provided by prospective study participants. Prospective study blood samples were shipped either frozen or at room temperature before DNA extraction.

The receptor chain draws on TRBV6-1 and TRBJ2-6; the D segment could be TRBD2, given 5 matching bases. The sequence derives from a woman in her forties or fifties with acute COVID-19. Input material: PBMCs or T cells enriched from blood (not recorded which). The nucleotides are TGTGCCAGCAGTGGGATCACGGGATCTGGGGCCAACGTCCTGACTTTC. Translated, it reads CASSGITGSGANVLTF.